This T cell receptor beta chain was captured in a study of T-cell reconstitution after alpha-beta-depleted transplantation in children. Study findings and constraints: One year after transplant, T-cell counts and diversity came mostly from newly produced T cells. Roughly two months post-transplant, alpha-beta T cells reportedly originated from several hundred graft clones that had expanded.

Comment on this clonotype: No antigen is known for it.

Unique molecular identifiers were incorporated into the prepared TCRbeta library. MiXCR was run by TCRdb on the PCR reads, yielding one entry per CDR3 protein. This repertoire shows about 300,000 distinct CDR3 sequences, approximately 7.3% found once; its top ten account for approximately 8.6%. The specimen was peripheral blood, collected 360 days after TCRalphabeta/CD19-depleted stem cell transplant. The TCR comes from a female patient aged 2 to 10 who had a stem cell transplant for Fanconi anemia, so the T cells may come from the graft donor.

CDR3 residues: CASSLGQGSDGYTF. The CDR3 nucleotides are TGCGCCAGCAGCTTGGGACAGGGTTCCGATGGCTACACCTTC. The gene calls are TRBV5-1 and TRBJ1-2; 7 bases align to TRBD1. This CDR3 region has 14 residues. After removal of 0 bases from V and 6 bases from J, the junction contained 5 bases not matched to a gene. CDR1 and CDR2 (germline): SGHRS, YFSETQ. Using reference TRBV5-1 and TRBJ1-2 for the parts outside the CDR3, the full variable domain is KAGVTQTPRYLIKTRGQQVTLSCSPISGHRSVSWYQQTPGQGLQFLFEYFSETQRNKGNFPGRFSGRQFSNSRSEMNVSTLELGDSALYLCASSLGQGSDGYTFGSGTRLTVV.